The rows below give T cell receptor beta chains drawn from one sample of a study of blood T cell repertoires in COVID-19. The repertoire was sequenced with immunoSEQ multiplex PCR; TCRdb's copy has only in-frame clones and lacks some. The sample lists roughly 180,000 clones, 94% occurring once. The sequenced sample consisted of peripheral blood. These receptors were taken from a man in his thirties or forties with COVID-19, enrolled during active disease. Each CDR3 is given with its conserved first and last residue. A D gene is named only where the DNA matches it firmly. The size field is filled for only some rows; it gives once, few, many or a size class.

TRBV18	-	TRBD2	TRBJ2-3	TGTGCCAGCTCTCCGACTAGCGGGGGGGCCGGATTTACAGATACGCAGTATTTT	CASSPTSGGAGFTDTQYF
TRBV12-3/TRBV12-4	-	-	TRBJ2-7	TGTGCCAGCAGCCCCACAGGCTACGAGCAGTACTTC	CASSPTGYEQYF
TRBV14	-	TRBD1	TRBJ1-2	TGTGCCAGCAGCCAGTCACTCACAGGGGATGGCTACACCTTC	CASSQSLTGDGYTF
TRBV19	-	-	TRBJ1-3	TGTGCCAGTAGTATTGCCCAGGGCTCTGGAAACACCATATATTTT	CASSIAQGSGNTIYF
TRBV20-1	-	-	TRBJ1-5	TGCAGTGCTAGTCTGGGACCCCGGGGGATCGGCGCCCAGCATTTT	CSASLGPRGIGAQHF
TRBV10-3	-	-	TRBJ2-2	TGTGCCATCACCGCCGCAGGGGACACCGGGGAGCTGTTTTTT	CAITAAGDTGELFF
TRBV27	-	TRBD2	TRBJ2-3	TGTGCCAGCAGAACGCGGGGGGGCATGGTTCAGGATACGCAGTATTTT	CASRTRGGMVQDTQYF
TRBV4-1	-	-	TRBJ2-7	TGCGCCAGCAGCCAAGATCTTGACAGTGGGGTTTCCTACGAGCAGTACTTC	CASSQDLDSGVSYEQYF
TRBV18	-	-	TRBJ1-1	TGTGCCAGCTCACCAGGGAGAGAGACTGAAGCTTTCTTT	CASSPGRETEAFF
TRBV18	-	-	TRBJ1-1	TGTGCCAGCTCGGAGGGGACGGGGCTAGGAACTGAAGCTTTCTTT	CASSEGTGLGTEAFF
TRBV30	-	TRBD1	TRBJ1-2	TGTGCCTGGAGCCCCCCCGGGACAGCTAACTATGGCTACACCTTC	CAWSPPGTANYGYTF
TRBV7-2	-	-	TRBJ1-1	TGTGCCAGCAGCCACACCGCGAACACTGAAGCTTTCTTT	CASSHTANTEAFF
TRBV2	once	-	TRBJ2-7	TGTGCCACCTTCTGGGACACCGGGTACGAGCAGTACTTC	CATFWDTGYEQYF
TRBV2	-	-	TRBJ1-1	TGTGCCAGCAGTGTGGACACGAACACTGAAGCTTTCTTT	CASSVDTNTEAFF
TRBV5-1	-	TRBD1	TRBJ2-1	TGCGCCAGCAGCCGCCTAGGACAGGGCAATGAGCAGTTCTTC	CASSRLGQGNEQFF
TRBV24-1	-	-	TRBJ1-6	TGTGCCACCCCGATATACAGGGCGCCGGTTTATAATTCACCCCTCCACTTT	CATPIYRAPVYNSPLHF
TRBV3-1/TRBV3-2	-	TRBD1	TRBJ1-1	TGTGCCAGCAGCCAGGGACAGGGGATGTACACTGAAGCTTTCTTT	CASSQGQGMYTEAFF
TRBV2	few	TRBD1	TRBJ2-1	TGTGCCAGCATACAGGGGGGTGAGCAGTTCTTC	CASIQGGEQFF
TRBV11-2	-	-	TRBJ2-1	TGTGCCAGCAGCTTAGAGGGCGGATCGGGGGGCTCGGTTGAGCAGTTCTTC	CASSLEGGSGGSVEQFF
TRBV25-1	-	TRBD1	TRBJ1-2	TGTGCCAGCAGTGCACAGGGGGCTCTCTATGGCTACACCTTC	CASSAQGALYGYTF
TRBV5-5	few	-	TRBJ1-3	TGTGCCAGCAGCCAGGGACAATCAGTCGGAAACACCATATATTTT	CASSQGQSVGNTIYF
TRBV19	-	-	TRBJ1-6	TGTGCCAGTAGTTCCCAGGCAGCCGGCTCCTATAATTCACCCCTCCACTTT	CASSSQAAGSYNSPLHF
TRBV24-1	few	TRBD1	TRBJ1-2	TGTGCCACCAGTGATATGACAGGGGACTATGGCTACACCTTC	CATSDMTGDYGYTF
TRBV19	-	-	TRBJ1-5	TGTGCCAGTAGTGCCTCAGGGGTAAGCAATCAGCCCCAGCATTTT	CASSASGVSNQPQHF
TRBV7-9	few	TRBD1	TRBJ1-1	TGTGCCAGCAGACACAGGGGGAACACTGAAGCTTTCTTT	CASRHRGNTEAFF
TRBV4-1	-	TRBD1	TRBJ1-6	TGCGCCAGCAGCCAAGATGACAGGGATAATTCACCCCTCCACTTT	CASSQDDRDNSPLHF
TRBV7-9	-	-	TRBJ1-3	TGTGCCAGCAGCTTGACCTCGGAGCGGATTTACTCTGGAAACACCATATATTTT	CASSLTSERIYSGNTIYF
TRBV5-4	-	-	TRBJ1-2	TGTGCCAGCAGCCCACAGGGAGACTATGGCTACACCTTC	CASSPQGDYGYTF
TRBV18	few	-	TRBJ2-7	TGTGCCAGCTCACCCCAGGACTCCTACGAGCAGTACTTC	CASSPQDSYEQYF
TRBV19	-	-	TRBJ1-6	TGTGCCAGTAGTACGAGAGGGGGTTTGAGTTCACCCCTCCACTTT	CASSTRGGLSSPLHF
TRBV3-1/TRBV3-2	-	TRBD2	TRBJ2-5	TGTGCCAGCAGCCAAGAAGTCGGCCTAGCGGGGGGCCAAGAGACCCAGTACTTC	CASSQEVGLAGGQETQYF
TRBV4-1	-	-	TRBJ1-5	TGCGCCAGCAGCCAAGAAGTTGCAGGAAATAATCAGCCCCAGCATTTT	CASSQEVAGNNQPQHF
TRBV29-1	once	-	TRBJ1-4	TGCAGCGTTGAAGAGAGTGCAGGCCCTCGGGAAAAACTGTTTTTT	CSVEESAGPREKLFF
TRBV14	-	TRBD2	TRBJ2-1	TGTGCCAGCAGCTTAAGAGCGGGGGGGGGTTACAATGAGCAGTTCTTC	CASSLRAGGGYNEQFF
TRBV5-4	-	-	TRBJ2-1	TGTGCCAGCAGCTTGGATAGCGGAATTTACAATGAGCAGTTCTTC	CASSLDSGIYNEQFF
TRBV18	-	-	TRBJ1-1	TGTGCCAGCTCACCCTTGGAGGGCCTCGACACTGAAGCTTTCTTT	CASSPLEGLDTEAFF
TRBV4-1	few	-	TRBJ1-5	TGCGCCAGCAGCCAAGAGGGAACAGGCGCATATAGCAATCAGCCCCAGCATTTT	CASSQEGTGAYSNQPQHF
TRBV7-9	once	TRBD2	TRBJ2-5	TGTGCCAGCAGCCCCTGGCGGGGGGGGCGCGGGAAAGAGACCCAGTACTTC	CASSPWRGGRGKETQYF
TRBV7-6	-	TRBD2	TRBJ2-3	TGTGCCAGCAGCTTAAATAACGGACTAGCGGGGGGAATCACTAGCACAGATACGCAGTATTTT	CASSLNNGLAGGITSTDTQYF
TRBV2	-	-	TRBJ2-1	TGTGCCAGCAGTGAAGAACAGGAGACCTACAATGAGCAGTTCTTC	CASSEEQETYNEQFF
TRBV2	-	-	TRBJ2-5	TGTGCCAGCAGCTATAACAGGGAGACCCAGTACTTC	CASSYNRETQYF
TRBV6-5	-	-	TRBJ1-1	TGTGCCAGCAGTTACCCTAGGCGCAAGAACACTGAAGCTTTCTTT	CASSYPRRKNTEAFF
TRBV10-2	-	-	TRBJ1-2	TGCGCCAGCAGAGACGCGAGAGGAGGGGACTATGGCTACACCTTC	CASRDARGGDYGYTF
TRBV7-9	-	-	TRBJ1-2	TGTGCCAGCAGCCGCCTGGGGGGGTCAACTAACTATGGCTACACCTTC	CASSRLGGSTNYGYTF